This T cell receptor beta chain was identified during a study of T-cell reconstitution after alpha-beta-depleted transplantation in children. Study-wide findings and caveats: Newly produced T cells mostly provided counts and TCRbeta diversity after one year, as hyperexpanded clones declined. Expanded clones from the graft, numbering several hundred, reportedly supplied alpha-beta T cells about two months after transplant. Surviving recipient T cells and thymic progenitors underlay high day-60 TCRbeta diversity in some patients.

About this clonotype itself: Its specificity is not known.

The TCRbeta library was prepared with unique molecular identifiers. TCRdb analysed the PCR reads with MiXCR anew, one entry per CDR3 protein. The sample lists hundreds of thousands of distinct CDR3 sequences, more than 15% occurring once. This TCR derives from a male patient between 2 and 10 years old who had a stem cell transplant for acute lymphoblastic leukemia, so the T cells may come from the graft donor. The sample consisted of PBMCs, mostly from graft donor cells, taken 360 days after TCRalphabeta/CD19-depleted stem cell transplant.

CDR3 nucleotide sequence: TGTGCCAGCAGCCCCGTTGTCCGTTTGACCTCAGATACGCAGTATTTT. Encoded protein: CASSPVVRLTSDTQYF. This chain connects TRBV7-2 to TRBJ2-3; D is undetermined. The CDR3 runs to 16 residues. V shed 5 bases and J shed 4 bases, with 19 bases lying between them. Per the germline V gene, CDR1 is SGHTA and CDR2 is FQGNSA.